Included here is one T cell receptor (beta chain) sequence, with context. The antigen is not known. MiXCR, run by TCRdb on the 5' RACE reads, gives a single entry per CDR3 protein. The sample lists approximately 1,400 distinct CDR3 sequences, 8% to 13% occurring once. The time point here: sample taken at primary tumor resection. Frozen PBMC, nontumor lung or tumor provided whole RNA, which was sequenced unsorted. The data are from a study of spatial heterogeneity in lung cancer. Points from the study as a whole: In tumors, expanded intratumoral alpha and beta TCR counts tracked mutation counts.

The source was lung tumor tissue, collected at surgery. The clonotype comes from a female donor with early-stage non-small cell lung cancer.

Here the CDR3 reads CASSLGGPPNTGELFF. The CDR3 DNA sequence: TGTGCCAGCAGTTTGGGGGGCCCGCCGAACACCGGGGAGCTGTTTTTT. The rearrangement links TRBV12-3 or TRBV12-4 to TRBJ2-2; D could derive from TRBD1 or TRBD2 (6 bases each). CDR3 length: 16 amino acids. The V end lost 3 bases, the J end lost 0 bases, and 11 bases lay between the germline ends.